This TCR beta chain was identified during a study of blood T cell repertoires in COVID-19. Study in general: Material from acute and convalescent COVID-19 was sourced from the United States, Italy and Spain.

Under the authors' procedure: Scientists estimated how many nucleated cells there were by amplifying reference gene primers. Profiling relied on immunoSEQ multiplex PCR, and the TCRdb table lists in-frame clones only, not all of them. V, J and clone size are those of that table, while D and trimming were read from the DNA. This table has 190,000 or so clones, roughly 87% appearing once. Cohorts were assigned according to the clinical history that participants reported. Per germline, CDR1 MDHEN and CDR2 SYDVKM. The ends lost 4 bases at V and 3 bases at J; junction bases unmatched: 12. This CDR3 is built from 16 residues.

This chain uses TRBV28 with TRBJ2-7; the match to TRBD1 covers 7 bases. This TCR was recovered from a man between 18 and 35 years old with acute COVID-19. The sequenced sample was PBMCs or T cells enriched from blood (not recorded which). The CDR3 protein is CASSSVTGASHYEQYF. The CDR3 nucleotides are TGTGCCAGCAGTTCTGTAACAGGGGCCTCCCACTACGAGCAGTACTTC.